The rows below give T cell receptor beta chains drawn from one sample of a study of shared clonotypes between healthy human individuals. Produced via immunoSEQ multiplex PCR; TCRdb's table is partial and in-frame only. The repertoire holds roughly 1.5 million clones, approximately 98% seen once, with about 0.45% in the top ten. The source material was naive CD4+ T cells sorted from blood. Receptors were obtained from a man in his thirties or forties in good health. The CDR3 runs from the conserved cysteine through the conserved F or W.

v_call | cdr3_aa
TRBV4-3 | CASSSLLADPYEQYF
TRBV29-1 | CSVRTAGNTIYF
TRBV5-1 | CASSLIQTGGYNEQFF
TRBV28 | CASSLWFGGMDEQFF
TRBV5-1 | CASSLGQETQYF
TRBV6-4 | CASSAGGAVLFYGYTF
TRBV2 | CASSPGTTYEQYF
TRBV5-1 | CASSDRGQGNTIYF
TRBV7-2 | CASSLSPREGRYEQYF
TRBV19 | CASSMAGQGLAGGLYNEQFF
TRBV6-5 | CASSRDRVYGYTF
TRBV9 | CASSVEGYGQPQHF
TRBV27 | CASSIYRDYYEQYF
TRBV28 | CASRDRGTETQYF
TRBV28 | CASLEQRYSGNTIYF
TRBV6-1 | CASSDLAGAPTGELFF
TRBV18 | CASSQPRGTSTNEKLFF